The 14 T cell receptor beta chains listed next were all sequenced from one sample in a study of blood T cell repertoires in COVID-19. The protocol was immunoSEQ multiplex PCR, while the TCRdb copy is restricted to in-frame clones and leaves out a portion. The sample shows roughly 700,000 clones, 85% to 90% of them seen only once. The sample taken for sequencing was peripheral blood. The receptor set was obtained from a woman aged 18-30 years with acute or convalescent COVID-19.

The gene calls are TRBV19 and TRBJ1-1; 9 bases align to TRBD1. CDR1 LNHDA and CDR2 SQIVND come from the germline V gene (reference sequence). V dropped 4 bases and J dropped 0; count of bases not matched to a gene: 3. There are 15 residues in the CDR3. CDR3 residues: CASSTRQGVNTEAFF. CDR3 sequence (DNA): TGTGCCAGTAGTACCCGACAGGGGGTGAACACTGAAGCTTTCTTT.

The chain uses TRBV7-8 and TRBJ2-2; D might be TRBD2 (5 bases). Germline V gene data show CDR1 as SGHVS and CDR2 as FQNEAQ. Trimming pared 1 base from V and 8 bases from J, leaving 11 bases between. There are 14 residues in the CDR3. The CDR3 loop reads CASSLGGFGGELFF. CDR3 sequence (DNA): TGTGCCAGCAGCTTAGGAGGGTTCGGGGGGGAGCTGTTTTTT.

The chain employs TRBV4-1 and TRBJ2-1; no clear D gene. Germline CDR1 and CDR2: MGHRA and YSYEKL. This CDR3 has 15 residues. V was cut by 3 bases and J by 5 bases, with 14 bases left in between. CDR3 coding DNA: TGCGCCAGCAGCCAGATCCGGTTGAGAAACAATGAGCAGTTCTTC. As protein: CASSQIRLRNNEQFF.

V and J are TRBV19 and TRBJ2-6; 7 nucleotides line up with TRBD2. The V and J ends lost 8 bases and 0 bases, in that order; junction bases with no gene match: 7. The CDR3 extends over 16 amino acids. Germline V gene sequence: CDR1 LNHDA, CDR2 SQIVND (reference sequence). CDR3 in amino acids: CASGLGEGSGANVLTF. The CDR3 coding sequence is TGTGCCAGTGGGCTGGGGGAGGGCTCTGGGGCCAACGTCCTGACTTTC.

The chain couples TRBV30 to TRBJ2-5, with a tentative D call TRBD1 (6 bases). Germline CDR1 reads GTSNPN; CDR2 reads SVGIG (reference sequence). V gave up 2 bases and J gave up 2 bases, with 9 bases separating them. The length of the CDR3 is 13 residues. CDR3 sequence (DNA): TGTGCCTGGAGTACCGGACAGCAAGAGACCCAGTACTTC. This sequence encodes CAWSTGQQETQYF.

This clone is a singleton in its sample. The chain employs TRBV29-1 and TRBJ1-4, with TRBD1 matching over 7 bases. The junction had 7 bases not matched to a gene; V was cut back by 7 bases and J by 5 bases. The germline gives CDR1 SQVTM, CDR2 ANQGSEA. This CDR3 is built from 13 residues. The CDR3 nucleotides are TGCAGCGCCGGACAGGCTGTAAATGAAAAACTGTTTTTT. Translation: CSAGQAVNEKLFF.

The gene calls are TRBV9 and TRBJ1-1, with D perhaps matching TRBD1 (6 bases). In germline, CDR1 is SGDLS, CDR2 YYNGEE. Trimming removed 3 bases from V and 0 bases from J, with 6 bases in between. The CDR3 is made up of 13 amino acids. Here the CDR3 reads CASSEGVNTEAFF. The CDR3 DNA reads as TGTGCCAGCAGCGAGGGGGTGAACACTGAAGCTTTCTTT. Full variable domain (missing parts from reference TRBV9 and TRBJ1-1): DSGVTQTPKHLITATGQRVTLRCSPRSGDLSVYWYQQSLDQGLQFLIQYYNGEERAKGNILERFSAQQFPDLHSELNLSSLELGDSALYFCASSEGVNTEAFFGQGTRLTVV.

The chain recombines TRBV4-1 with TRBJ1-3; D call uncertain. The CDR3 totals 15 residues. CDR1 MGHRA and CDR2 YSYEKL come from the germline V gene. Trimming took 1 base from V and 8 from J, leaving 15 bases between them. The CDR3, as DNA: TGCGCCAGCAGCCAAGTGGGAGCGAGAGTGGACACCATATATTTT. Translated: CASSQVGARVDTIYF.

The chain recombines TRBV2 with TRBJ2-2; a weak D match, TRBD1 (6 bases). The germline V and J ends were trimmed by 8 bases and 0 bases, with 13 bases remaining between them. The CDR3 length is 15 residues. Germline values: CDR1 SNHLY, CDR2 FYNNEI. CDR3 coding DNA: TGTGCCAGCCAGTCACGGGACACGAACACCGGGGAGCTGTTTTTT. Encoded protein: CASQSRDTNTGELFF.

The chain couples TRBV30 to TRBJ1-1; D ambiguous. The CDR3 spans 13 residues. V was pared by 2 bases and J by 1 base, with 8 bases between. Germline V lookup: CDR1 GTSNPN, CDR2 SVGIG (reference sequence). The DNA for the CDR3 is TGTGCCTGGAGTTTGAGTAAGAACACTGAAGCTTTCTTT. This encodes CAWSLSKNTEAFF.

The chain joins TRBV20-1 to TRBJ1-5, with D possibly TRBD1 on 5 matching bases. CDR1 DFQATT and CDR2 SNEGSKA come from the germline V gene (reference sequence). V was shortened by 7 bases and J by 7 bases, with 11 bases between the two germline ends. The CDR3 contains 11 residues. The CDR3: CSVQGSQPQHF. The DNA for the CDR3 is TGCAGTGTTCAGGGTTCCCAGCCCCAGCATTTT.

V and J are TRBV5-1 and TRBJ1-1, with 9 bases matching TRBD1. V lost 4 bases to trimming and J lost 11 bases; unmatched junction nucleotides: 9. CDR1 SGHRS and CDR2 YFSETQ come from the germline V gene. CDR3 length: 13 amino acids. The CDR3, as DNA: TGCGCCAGCAGCCCCGGACAGGGGTTGTGGGCTTTCTTT. Amino acid sequence: CASSPGQGLWAFF.

The rearrangement joins TRBV5-5 to TRBJ2-7; 8 nucleotides match TRBD2. Germline-derived CDR1 and CDR2 are SGHKS and YYEKEE (reference sequence). V gave up 4 bases and J gave up 6 bases; unmatched junction bases: 6. The CDR3 runs 13 residues. The CDR3 reads CASSPPGGAEQYF. The CDR3 DNA follows: TGTGCCAGCAGCCCGCCGGGGGGGGCCGAGCAGTACTTC.

The chain is built from TRBV11-2 and TRBJ2-5; TRBD1 matches 11 bases. Per germline, CDR1 SGHAT and CDR2 FQNNGV. V trimming: 7 bases; J trimming: 5 bases; junction bases outside the gene matches: 6. CDR3 length: 14 residues. CDR3 sequence: CASTRTGGLETQYF. Written as DNA, the CDR3 is TGTGCCAGCACGAGGACAGGGGGCCTGGAGACCCAGTACTTC.